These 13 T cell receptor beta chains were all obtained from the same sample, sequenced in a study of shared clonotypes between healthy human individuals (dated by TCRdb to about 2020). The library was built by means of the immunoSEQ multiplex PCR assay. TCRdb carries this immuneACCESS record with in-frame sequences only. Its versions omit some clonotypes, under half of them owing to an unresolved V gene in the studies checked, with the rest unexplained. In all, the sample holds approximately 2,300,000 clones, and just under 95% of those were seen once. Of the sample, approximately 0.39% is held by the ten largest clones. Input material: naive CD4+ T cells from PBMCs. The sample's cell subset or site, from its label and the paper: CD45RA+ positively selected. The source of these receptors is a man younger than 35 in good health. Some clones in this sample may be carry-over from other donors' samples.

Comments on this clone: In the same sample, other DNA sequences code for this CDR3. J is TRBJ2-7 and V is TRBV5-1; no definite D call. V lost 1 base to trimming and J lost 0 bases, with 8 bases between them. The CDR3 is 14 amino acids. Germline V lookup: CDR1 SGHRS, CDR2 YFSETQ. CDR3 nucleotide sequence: TGCGCCAGCAGCTTGCGGGCCTCCTCCTACGAGCAGTACTTC. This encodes CASSLRASSYEQYF.

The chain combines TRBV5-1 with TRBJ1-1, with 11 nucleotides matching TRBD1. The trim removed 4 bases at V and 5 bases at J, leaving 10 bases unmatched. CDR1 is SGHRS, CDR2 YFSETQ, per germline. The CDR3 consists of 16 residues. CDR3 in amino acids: CASSTGQGAGKTEAFF. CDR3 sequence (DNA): TGCGCCAGCAGCACCGGACAGGGGGCGGGTAAGACTGAAGCTTTCTTT.

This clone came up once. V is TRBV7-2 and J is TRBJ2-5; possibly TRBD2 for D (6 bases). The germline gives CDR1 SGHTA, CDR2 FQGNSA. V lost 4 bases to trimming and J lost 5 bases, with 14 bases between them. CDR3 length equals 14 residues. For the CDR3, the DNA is TGTGCCAGCAGCTCCCGACTAGTGGCGGAGACCCAGTACTTC. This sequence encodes CASSSRLVAETQYF.

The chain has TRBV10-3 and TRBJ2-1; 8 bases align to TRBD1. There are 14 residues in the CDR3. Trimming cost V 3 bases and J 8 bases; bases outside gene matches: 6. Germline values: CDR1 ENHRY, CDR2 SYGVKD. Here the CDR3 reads CAISDGGQVDEQFF. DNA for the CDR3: TGTGCCATCAGTGACGGGGGACAGGTTGATGAGCAGTTCTTC.

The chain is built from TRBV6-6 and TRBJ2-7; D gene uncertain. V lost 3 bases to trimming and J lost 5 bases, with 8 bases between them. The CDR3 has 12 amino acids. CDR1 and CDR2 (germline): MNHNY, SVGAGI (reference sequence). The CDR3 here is CASSYQGNEQYF. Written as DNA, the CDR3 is TGTGCCAGCAGTTATCAAGGTAACGAGCAGTACTTC.

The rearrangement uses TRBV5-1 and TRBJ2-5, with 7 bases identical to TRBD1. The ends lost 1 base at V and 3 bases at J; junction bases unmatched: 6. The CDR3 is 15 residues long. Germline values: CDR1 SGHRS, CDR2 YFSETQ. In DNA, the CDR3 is TGCGCCAGCAGCTTGCAGACAGGGACCGAAGAGACCCAGTACTTC. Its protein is CASSLQTGTEETQYF. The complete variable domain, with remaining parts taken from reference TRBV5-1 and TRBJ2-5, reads KAGVTQTPRYLIKTRGQQVTLSCSPISGHRSVSWYQQTPGQGLQFLFEYFSETQRNKGNFPGRFSGRQFSNSRSEMNVSTLELGDSALYLCASSLQTGTEETQYFGPGTRLLVL.

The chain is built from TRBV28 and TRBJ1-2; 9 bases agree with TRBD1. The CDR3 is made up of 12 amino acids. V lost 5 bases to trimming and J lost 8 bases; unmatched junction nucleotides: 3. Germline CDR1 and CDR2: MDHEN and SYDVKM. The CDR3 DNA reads TGTGCCAGCAGTACCGGGACAGGGGGCTACACCTTC. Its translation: CASSTGTGGYTF.

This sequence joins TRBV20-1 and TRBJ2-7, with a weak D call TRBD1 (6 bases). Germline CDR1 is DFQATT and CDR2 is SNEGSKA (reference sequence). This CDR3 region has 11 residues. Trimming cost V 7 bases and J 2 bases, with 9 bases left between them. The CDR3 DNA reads TGCAGTGTGGGGGCAACCTACGAGCAGTACTTC. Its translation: CSVGATYEQYF.

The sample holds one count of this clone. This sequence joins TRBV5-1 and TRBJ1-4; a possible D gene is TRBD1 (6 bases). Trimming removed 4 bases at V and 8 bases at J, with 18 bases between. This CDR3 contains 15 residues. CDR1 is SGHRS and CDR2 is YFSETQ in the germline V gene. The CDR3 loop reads CASSQSTAGGEKLFF. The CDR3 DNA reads TGCGCCAGCAGCCAGTCCACAGCCGGGGGCGAAAAACTGTTTTTT.

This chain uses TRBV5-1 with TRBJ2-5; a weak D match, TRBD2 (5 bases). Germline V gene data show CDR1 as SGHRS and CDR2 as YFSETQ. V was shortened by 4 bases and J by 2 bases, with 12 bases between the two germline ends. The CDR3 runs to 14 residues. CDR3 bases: TGCGCCAGCAGCATTGGCCCGGGACAAGAGACCCAGTACTTC. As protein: CASSIGPGQETQYF.

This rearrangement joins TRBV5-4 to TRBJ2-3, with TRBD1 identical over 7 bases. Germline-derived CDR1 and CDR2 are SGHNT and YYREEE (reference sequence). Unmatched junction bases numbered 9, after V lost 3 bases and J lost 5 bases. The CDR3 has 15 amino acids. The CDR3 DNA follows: TGTGCCAGCAGCTCGCGGAGGAACAGGGGAGATACGCAGTATTTT. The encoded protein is CASSSRRNRGDTQYF.

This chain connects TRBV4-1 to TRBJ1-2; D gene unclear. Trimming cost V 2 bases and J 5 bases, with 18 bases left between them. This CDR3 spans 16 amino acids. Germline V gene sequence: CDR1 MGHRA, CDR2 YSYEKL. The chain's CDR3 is CASSQPRIGRGYGYTF. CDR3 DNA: TGCGCCAGCAGCCAACCCAGGATAGGGCGAGGGTATGGCTACACCTTC.

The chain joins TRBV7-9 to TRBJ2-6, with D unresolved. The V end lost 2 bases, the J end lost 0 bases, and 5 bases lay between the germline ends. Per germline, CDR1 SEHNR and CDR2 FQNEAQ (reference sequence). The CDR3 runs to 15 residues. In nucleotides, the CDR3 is TGTGCCAGCAGCTTATTGACCTCTGGGGCCAACGTCCTGACTTTC. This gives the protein CASSLLTSGANVLTF.